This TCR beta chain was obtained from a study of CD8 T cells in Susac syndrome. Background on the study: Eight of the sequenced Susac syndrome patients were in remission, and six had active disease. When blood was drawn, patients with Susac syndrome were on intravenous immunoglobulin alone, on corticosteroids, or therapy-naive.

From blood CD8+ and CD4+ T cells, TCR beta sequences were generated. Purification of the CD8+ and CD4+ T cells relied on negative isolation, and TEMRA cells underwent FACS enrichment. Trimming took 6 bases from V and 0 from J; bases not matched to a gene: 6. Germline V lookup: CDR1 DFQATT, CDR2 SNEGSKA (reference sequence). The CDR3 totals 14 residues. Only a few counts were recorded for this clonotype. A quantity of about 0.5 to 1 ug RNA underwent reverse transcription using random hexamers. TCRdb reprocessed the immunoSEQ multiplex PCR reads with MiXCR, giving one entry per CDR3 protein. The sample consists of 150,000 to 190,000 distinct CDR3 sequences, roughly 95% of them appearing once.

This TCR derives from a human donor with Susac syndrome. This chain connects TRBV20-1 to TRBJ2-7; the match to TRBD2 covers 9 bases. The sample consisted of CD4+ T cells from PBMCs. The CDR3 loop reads CSASSGGPSYEQYF. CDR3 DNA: TGCAGTGCGAGTAGCGGGGGCCCCTCCTACGAGCAGTACTTC.